The clone carrying this T cell receptor beta chain appeared a few times. Its target is unknown. All gene names here are mouse names. The read ends 1 residue early relative to the CDR3; the germline J gene fills the gap. Time point defined: mouse harvest day 14 after allogeneic transplant. Each mouse received 10^7 T-cell-depleted marrow cells plus 10^6 splenic CD5+ T cells by tail vein. The CDR3 is 13 amino acids. V lost 4 bases and J lost 3, with 9 bases in between. Germline V lookup: CDR1 LGHNA, CDR2 YNLKQL (reference sequence). This sample was taken from a study of tissue T cells after allogeneic stem cell transplantation. General study points: Few T cell clones were shared across patients, but motif clusters showed tissue-specific shared signatures.

Here immunoSEQ multiplex PCR was the method, and the copy in TCRdb shows in-frame clones only, minus some. This sample has roughly 4,200 clones, with around 47% found just once. This rearrangement joins TRBV5 to TRBJ1-1; tentative D call: TRBD1 (6 bases). This receptor was obtained from a female BALB/c mouse given C57BL/6 T cells with graft-versus-host disease after an allogeneic hematopoietic cell transplant. Specimen: lymph node tissue. CDR3 sequence: CASSLRTDTEVFF. The DNA read from the CDR3 is TGTGCCAGCAGCCTTCGGACAGACACAGAAGTCTTC.